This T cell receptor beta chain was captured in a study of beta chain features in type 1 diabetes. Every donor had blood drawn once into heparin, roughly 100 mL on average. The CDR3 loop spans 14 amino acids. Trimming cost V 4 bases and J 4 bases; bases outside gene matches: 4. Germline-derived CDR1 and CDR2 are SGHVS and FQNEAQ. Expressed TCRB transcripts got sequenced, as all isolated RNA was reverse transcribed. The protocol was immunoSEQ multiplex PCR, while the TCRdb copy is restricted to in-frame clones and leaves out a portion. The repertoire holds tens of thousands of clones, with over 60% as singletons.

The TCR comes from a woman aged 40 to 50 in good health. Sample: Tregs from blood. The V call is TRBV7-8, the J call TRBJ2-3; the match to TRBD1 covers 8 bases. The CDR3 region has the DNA TGTGCCAGCAGCTACCGGACAGGGTCAGATACGCAGTATTTT. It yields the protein CASSYRTGSDTQYF.